The 20 T cell receptor beta chains listed next were all sequenced from one sample in a study of T cells after yellow fever vaccination. TCRdb independently ran MiXCR on the 5' RACE reads; one entry per CDR3 protein. The sample has 46,000 or so distinct CDR3 sequences, 5% to 8% seen once. The sample here was PBMCs, either bulk or a sorted T-cell subset (CD4+, CD8+, memory, or dextramer-sorted; not recorded which), taken 45 days after the yellow fever booster vaccination. Every receptor here comes from a man aged 25-45 years who received the YFV17D yellow fever vaccine.

This clonotype came up many times. This chain uses TRBV6-4 with TRBJ1-2; D unresolved. Germline V CDR1 and CDR2: MRHNA, SNTAGT. The CDR3 has 12 residues. V was clipped by 2 bases and J by 4 bases, with 5 bases between them. The CDR3 reads CASSDGLYGYTF. For the CDR3, the DNA is TGTGCCAGCAGTGACGGACTCTATGGCTACACCTTC.

At least ten counts were recorded for this clonotype. V and J are TRBV10-3 and TRBJ2-1; D is unclear. The CDR3 consists of 12 residues. From germline, CDR1 is ENHRY and CDR2 SYGVKD. The V end was cut by 3 bases, the J end by 5 bases, with 5 bases between. The CDR3 sequence is CAISDRNNEQFF. The CDR3 DNA is TGTGCCATCAGTGACAGGAACAATGAGCAGTTCTTC.

With respect to this clonotype: This is likely a read error, given that the CDR3 carries no conserved phenylalanine or tryptophan at its end. The rearrangement joins TRBV20-1 to TRBJ1-6; the D is unclear. Trimming took 0 bases from V and 10 from J, leaving 7 bases between them. Germline V gives CDR1 DFQATT, CDR2 SNEGSKA (reference sequence). The CDR3 contains 12 residues. DNA for the CDR3: TGCAGTGCTAGAGATCCCGACTCACCCCTCCACTTA. As protein: CSARDPDSPLHL.

V gene TRBV30 combines with J gene TRBJ1-5, with no clear D. Germline CDR1 GTSNPN, CDR2 SVGIG (reference sequence). V was pared by 3 bases and J by 15 bases, with 9 bases between. This CDR3 contains 9 residues. In DNA form, the CDR3 reads TGTGCCTGGAGAAAGCGAGGGCATTTT. Translated, it gives CAWRKRGHF.

The chain has TRBV13 and TRBJ2-7; D not certain. Germline CDR1 reads PRHDT; CDR2 reads FYEKMQ (reference sequence). There are 13 residues in the CDR3. Trimming took off 6 bases at V and 3 bases at J, with 12 bases between the two ends. CDR3 in DNA: TGTGCCAGCAGATTTAAGTCAGGCTACGAGCAGTACTTC. It encodes CASRFKSGYEQYF. The complete variable domain, with remaining parts taken from reference TRBV13 and TRBJ2-7, reads AAGVIQSPRHLIKEKRETATLKCYPIPRHDTVYWYQQGPGQDPQFLISFYEKMQSDKGSIPDRFSAQQFSDYHSELNMSSLELGDSALYFCASRFKSGYEQYFGPGTRLTVT.

This clonotype came up many times. The V call is TRBV5-1, the J call TRBJ1-6, with D unresolved. CDR1 and CDR2 (germline): SGHRS, YFSETQ. The CDR3 extends over 13 amino acids. Trimming removed 0 bases from V and 8 bases from J, with 6 bases in between. This CDR3 reads CASSLGDDSPLHF. CDR3 sequence (DNA): TGCGCCAGCAGCTTGGGCGATGATTCACCCCTCCACTTT.

This clonotype was seen repeatedly, ten times or more. V and J are TRBV5-1 and TRBJ2-3; 7 nucleotides match TRBD2. Germline-derived CDR1 and CDR2 are SGHRS and YFSETQ. Trimming took 2 bases from V and 2 from J; bases not matched to a gene: 2. The CDR3 extends over 14 amino acids. CDR3 sequence: CASSFRGDTDTQYF. CDR3 in DNA: TGCGCCAGCAGCTTTCGGGGGGACACAGATACGCAGTATTTT.

The gene calls are TRBV7-2 and TRBJ2-1; 9 bases agree with TRBD2. The CDR3 runs to 15 residues. Germline V gene data show CDR1 as SGHTA and CDR2 as FQGNSA. Trimming cost V 6 bases and J 4 bases; bases outside gene matches: 7. The CDR3: CASRSTSGGYNEQFF. In DNA, the CDR3 is TGTGCCAGCAGATCGACTAGCGGAGGGTACAATGAGCAGTTCTTC. Full variable domain (outside the CDR3, taken from reference TRBV7-2 and TRBJ2-1): GAGVSQSPSNKVTEKGKDVELRCDPISGHTALYWYRQSLGQGLEFLIYFQGNSAPDKSGLPSDRFSAERTGGSVSTLTIQRTQQEDSAVYLCASRSTSGGYNEQFFGPGTRLTVL.

This clonotype was detected ten times or more. V and J are TRBV3-1 and TRBJ1-2; weak D call: TRBD1 (6 bases). Germline V lookup: CDR1 LGHDT, CDR2 YNNKEL (reference sequence). CDR3 length equals 17 residues. Trimming left V 4 bases short and J 3 bases short, with 21 bases between. CDR3 region: CASSLHGGGSGDYGYTF. In DNA, the CDR3 is TGTGCCAGCAGCCTGCACGGGGGCGGCTCCGGAGACTATGGCTACACCTTC.

This chain connects TRBV19 to TRBJ2-5; TRBD2 matches 9 bases. The CDR3 spans 16 residues. Germline V CDR1 and CDR2: LNHDA, SQIVND (reference sequence). Trimming at V came to 1 base and at J to 5 bases, leaving 8 bases not matched to a gene. The CDR3 DNA follows: TGTGCCAGTAGTATAGGCCGGGGGCTAGCGGGGGAGACCCAGTACTTC. As protein: CASSIGRGLAGETQYF.

In regard to this clonotype: Being one base from a much bigger clone, this may be a read error. The J gene is TRBJ1-3, the V gene TRBV7-2; no firm D call. The germline V gene encodes CDR1 SGHTA and CDR2 FQGNSA. The CDR3 covers 15 residues. The CDR3: CDSSPREQLRNTIYF. The CDR3 DNA reads TGTGACAGCAGCCCGAGGGAGCAGCTACGAAACACCATATATTTT.

This clonotype was counted ten times or more. The chain uses TRBV19 and TRBJ2-1, with 7 bases fitting TRBD1. The V gene end was trimmed by 3 bases and the J gene end by 4 bases; junction bases not matched to a gene: 6. The CDR3 runs 15 residues. The germline CDR1 and CDR2 sequences are LNHDA and SQIVND (reference sequence). CDR3 loop: CASSMLGQSYNEQFF. The CDR3 bases are TGTGCCAGTAGTATGTTGGGACAGTCTTACAATGAGCAGTTCTTC.

Ten or more counts support this clonotype. The chain carries TRBV6-5 and TRBJ2-1, with 12 bases fitting TRBD2. Looked up from germline, CDR1 is MNHEY and CDR2 is SVGAGI. This CDR3 has 16 residues. The junction had 7 bases not matched to a gene; V was cut back by 2 bases and J by 8 bases. In DNA form, the CDR3 reads TGTGCCAGCAGTTACAGCGGACTAGCGGGATGGGATGAGCAGTTCTTC. The encoded protein is CASSYSGLAGWDEQFF.

There are a few counts of this clonotype. The genes are TRBV3-1 and TRBJ2-1; TRBD2 matches 9 bases. CDR1 and CDR2 (germline): LGHDT, YNNKEL (reference sequence). This CDR3 spans 15 amino acids. V shed 1 base and J 6 bases; nucleotides not matched to a gene: 4. CDR3 loop: CASSQVRSGSNEQFF. CDR3 sequence (DNA): TGTGCCAGCAGCCAAGTTCGTAGCGGGAGCAATGAGCAGTTCTTC.

This clonotype has ten or more counts. The genes are TRBV12-3 or TRBV12-4 and TRBJ2-7; D call uncertain. V lost 4 bases to trimming and J lost 3 bases, with 4 bases between them. CDR3 size: 11 residues. In nucleotides, the CDR3 is TGTGCCAGCAGTTCCTACTACGAGCAGTACTTC. It codes for CASSSYYEQYF.

This clonotype was detected a few times. The rearrangement joins TRBV7-9 to TRBJ2-7; either TRBD1 or TRBD2 may fit D (7 bases each). Germline V gives CDR1 SEHNR, CDR2 FQNEAQ (reference sequence). The CDR3 runs to 17 residues. Trimming shortened V by 1 base and J by 3 bases, and 19 bases separated the two germline ends. The DNA for the CDR3 is TGTGCCAGCAGCTTAGAGGGGGGGGCAGGGGGTTACTACGAGCAGTACTTC. This translates into CASSLEGGAGGYYEQYF.

V is TRBV5-1 and J is TRBJ2-6, with D possibly being TRBD2 (5 bases). This CDR3 is 15 amino acids long. From germline, CDR1 is SGHRS and CDR2 YFSETQ. V dropped 6 bases and J dropped 2 bases, with 12 bases sitting between them. The CDR3 loop is CASNVEGTGANVLTF. The CDR3 DNA is TGCGCCAGCAACGTCGAGGGCACTGGGGCCAACGTCCTGACTTTC.

A few counts support this clonotype. The chain has TRBV5-4 and TRBJ2-7; D is perhaps TRBD1 or TRBD2 (5 bases each). With 0 bases removed from V and 4 bases from J, the gap between germline ends came to 8 bases. The CDR3 is 13 amino acids. Germline V gene sequence: CDR1 SGHNT, CDR2 YYREEE (reference sequence). The CDR3 protein is CASSLVREYEQYF. CDR3 coding DNA: TGTGCCAGCAGCTTGGTCAGGGAGTACGAGCAGTACTTC. Supplemented by reference TRBV5-4 and TRBJ2-7, the full variable domain reads ETGVTQSPTHLIKTRGQQVTLRCSSQSGHNTVSWYQQALGQGPQFIFQYYREEENGRGNFPPRFSGLQFPNYSSELNVNALELDDSALYLCASSLVREYEQYFGPGTRLTVT.

Many counts were recorded for this clonotype. The J gene is TRBJ2-4, the V gene TRBV9, with TRBD2 as a possible D gene (6 bases). The germline V gene encodes CDR1 SGDLS and CDR2 YYNGEE. The CDR3 spans 14 residues. With 3 bases removed from V and 9 bases from J, the gap between germline ends came to 16 bases. CDR3 sequence reads: CASSGGNPGSIQYF. For the CDR3, the DNA is TGTGCCAGCAGCGGCGGGAACCCAGGGAGCATTCAGTACTTC.

This clonotype has just a few counts. This chain joins TRBV20-1 and TRBJ2-3, with D tentatively TRBD2 (6 bases). Deletions cut 7 bases from V and 2 bases from J, with 19 bases between. The V gene's germline CDR1 is DFQATT and CDR2 SNEGSKA (reference sequence). The CDR3 runs to 15 residues. The DNA for the CDR3 is TGCAGTGTTCCGGGGGACCTCCTAAACACAGATACGCAGTATTTT. As protein: CSVPGDLLNTDTQYF.